The T cell receptor (beta chain) under discussion was sequenced for a study of blood T cell repertoires in COVID-19. Germline CDR1 SQVTM, CDR2 ANQGSEA. With 4 bases clipped from V and 6 bases from J, the junction kept 5 bases outside the gene matches. The length of the CDR3 is 13 residues. Clones were sequenced by immunoSEQ multiplex PCR, and TCRdb holds only the in-frame ones, with some missing. The table has 250,000 to 400,000 clones, approximately 89% seen once. The genes are TRBV29-1 and TRBJ1-4; 7 bases fit TRBD1. The material sequenced was peripheral blood. The receptor comes from a woman aged 30 to 39 with COVID-19, enrolled during active disease. The CDR3 coding sequence is TGCAGCGTTGTATACAGGGGAGATGAAAAACTGTTTTTT. Translated, it gives CSVVYRGDEKLFF.